The sequence of this T cell receptor (beta chain) was determined in a study of cytomegalovirus exposure and HLA in healthy donors. Notes on the study in general: A later analysis reportedly found fewer N-insertions in an Asian-associated ancestry cluster than the roughly 670-donor mean. Specificity of a few CMV-associated chains for CMV antigens was verified in vitro.

PCR involved 60 Vbeta and 13 Jbeta primers. The repertoire was sequenced with immunoSEQ multiplex PCR; TCRdb's copy has only in-frame clones and lacks some. The sample includes 100,000 to 150,000 clones, 70% to 85% of them seen just once. Concerning this clone itself: Its specificity is unknown.

The specimen was PBMCs. The receptor comes from a female donor in good health and CMV-seronegative.

For the CDR3, the DNA is TGTGCCAGCAGTGAAGGGGAGGGTTATGGCTACACCTTC. This sequence encodes CASSEGEGYGYTF. This chain connects TRBV2 to TRBJ1-2, with unresolved D. Trimming removed 1 base from V and 5 bases from J, with 8 bases in between. The CDR3 spans 13 residues. Germline values: CDR1 SNHLY, CDR2 FYNNEI.